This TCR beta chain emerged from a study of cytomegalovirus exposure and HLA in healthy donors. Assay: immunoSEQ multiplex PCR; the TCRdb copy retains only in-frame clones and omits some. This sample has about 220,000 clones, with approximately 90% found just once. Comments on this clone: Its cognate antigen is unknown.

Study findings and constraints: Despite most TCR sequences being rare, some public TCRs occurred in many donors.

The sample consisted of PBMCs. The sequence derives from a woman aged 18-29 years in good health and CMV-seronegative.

The CDR3 protein is CASSYGTPGGEQYF. CDR3 nucleotides: TGTGCCAGCAGTTACGGGACCCCAGGGGGAGAGCAGTACTTC. The rearrangement uses TRBV6-6 and TRBJ2-7; 7 nucleotides agree with TRBD1. V lost 2 bases, J lost 7 bases, and 8 bases stayed unmatched. The CDR3 covers 14 residues. The V gene's germline CDR1 is MNHNY and CDR2 SVGAGI (reference sequence).